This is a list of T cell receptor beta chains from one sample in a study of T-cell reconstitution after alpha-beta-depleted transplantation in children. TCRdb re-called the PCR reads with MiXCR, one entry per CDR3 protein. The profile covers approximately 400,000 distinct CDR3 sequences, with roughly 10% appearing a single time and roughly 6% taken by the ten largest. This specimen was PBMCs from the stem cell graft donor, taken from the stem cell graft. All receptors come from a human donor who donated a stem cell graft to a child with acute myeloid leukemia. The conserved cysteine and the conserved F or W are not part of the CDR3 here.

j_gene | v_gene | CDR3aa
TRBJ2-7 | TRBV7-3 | ASSLTGAGRYEQY
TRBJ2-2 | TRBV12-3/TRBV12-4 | ASSRRGRAPGELF
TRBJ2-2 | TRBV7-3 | ASSPQGSGELF
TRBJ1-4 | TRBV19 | ASKDTGGNEKLF
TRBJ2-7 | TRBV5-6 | ASSSGQQGGYEQY
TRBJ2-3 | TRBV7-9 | ASSIQASTDTQY
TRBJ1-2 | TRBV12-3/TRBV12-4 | ASSLDTDPNYGYT
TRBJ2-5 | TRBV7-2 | ASSLGTGGETQY
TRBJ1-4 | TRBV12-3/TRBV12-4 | ASSARQGASELF
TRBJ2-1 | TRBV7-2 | ASSLEGREQF
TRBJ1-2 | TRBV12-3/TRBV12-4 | ASGNSWSLYGYT
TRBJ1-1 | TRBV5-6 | ASSRSRDRGWGTEAF
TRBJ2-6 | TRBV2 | ASSRTSRSGANVLT
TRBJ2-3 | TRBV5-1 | ASSLSGAGDTQY
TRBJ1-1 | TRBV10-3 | AISEGQGGVAF
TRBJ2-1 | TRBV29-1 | SVSVGVYNEQF
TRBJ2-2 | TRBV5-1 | ASSFGRAVNTGELF
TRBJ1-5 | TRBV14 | ASSQGVRVPCNQPQH
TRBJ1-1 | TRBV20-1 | SARRQGGTEAF
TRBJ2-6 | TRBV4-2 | ASSSWDRCSSGANVLT
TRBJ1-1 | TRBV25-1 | ASSTTGGGGNTEAF
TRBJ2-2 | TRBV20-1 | SARDRPGGELF